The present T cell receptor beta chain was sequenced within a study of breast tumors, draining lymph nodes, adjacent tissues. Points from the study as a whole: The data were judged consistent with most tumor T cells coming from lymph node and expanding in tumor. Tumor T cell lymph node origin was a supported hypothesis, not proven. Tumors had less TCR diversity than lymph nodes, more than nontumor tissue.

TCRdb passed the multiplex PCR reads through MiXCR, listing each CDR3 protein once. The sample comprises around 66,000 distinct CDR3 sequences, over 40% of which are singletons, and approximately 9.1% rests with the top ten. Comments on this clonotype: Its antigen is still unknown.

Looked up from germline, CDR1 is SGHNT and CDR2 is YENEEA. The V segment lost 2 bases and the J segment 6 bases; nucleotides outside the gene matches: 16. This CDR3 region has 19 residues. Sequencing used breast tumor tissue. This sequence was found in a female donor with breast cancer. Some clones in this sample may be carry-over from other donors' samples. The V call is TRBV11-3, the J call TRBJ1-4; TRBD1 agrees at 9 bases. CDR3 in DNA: TGTGCCAGCAGCTTACAGGGGACAGGGAAGCATCCGCCTCATGAAAAACTGTTTTTT. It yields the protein CASSLQGTGKHPPHEKLFF.